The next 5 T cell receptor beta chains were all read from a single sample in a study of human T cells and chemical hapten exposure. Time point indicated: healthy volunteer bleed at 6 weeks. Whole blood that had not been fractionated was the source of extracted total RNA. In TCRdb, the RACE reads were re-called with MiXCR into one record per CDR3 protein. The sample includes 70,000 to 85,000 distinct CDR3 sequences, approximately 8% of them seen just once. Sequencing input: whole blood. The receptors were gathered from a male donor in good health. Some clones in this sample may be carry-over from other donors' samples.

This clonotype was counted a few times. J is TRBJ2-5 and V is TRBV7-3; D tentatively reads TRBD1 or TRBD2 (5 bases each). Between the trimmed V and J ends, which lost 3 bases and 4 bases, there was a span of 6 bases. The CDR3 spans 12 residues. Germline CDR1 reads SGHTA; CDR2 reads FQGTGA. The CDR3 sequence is CASSLRGETQYF. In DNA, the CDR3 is TGTGCCAGCAGCTTGAGGGGAGAGACCCAGTACTTC.

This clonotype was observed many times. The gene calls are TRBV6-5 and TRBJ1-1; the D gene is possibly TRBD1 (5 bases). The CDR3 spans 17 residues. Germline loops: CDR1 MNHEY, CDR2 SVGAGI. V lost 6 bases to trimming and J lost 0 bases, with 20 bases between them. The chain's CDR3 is CASSRKSGTAVNTEAFF. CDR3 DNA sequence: TGTGCCAGCAGCCGGAAGTCCGGGACTGCAGTGAACACTGAAGCTTTCTTT.

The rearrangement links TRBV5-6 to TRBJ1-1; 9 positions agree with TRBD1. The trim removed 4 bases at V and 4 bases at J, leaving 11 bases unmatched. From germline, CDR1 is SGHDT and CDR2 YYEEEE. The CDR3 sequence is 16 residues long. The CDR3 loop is CASSDGQGTIVTEAFF. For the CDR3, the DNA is TGTGCCAGCAGCGATGGACAGGGGACGATCGTCACTGAAGCTTTCTTT.

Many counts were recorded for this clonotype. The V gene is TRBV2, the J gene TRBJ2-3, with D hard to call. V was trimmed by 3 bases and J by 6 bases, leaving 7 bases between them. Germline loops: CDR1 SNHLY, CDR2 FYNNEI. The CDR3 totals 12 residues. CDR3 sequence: CASSEARDTQYF. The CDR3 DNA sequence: TGTGCCAGCAGTGAGGCCCGCGATACGCAGTATTTT.

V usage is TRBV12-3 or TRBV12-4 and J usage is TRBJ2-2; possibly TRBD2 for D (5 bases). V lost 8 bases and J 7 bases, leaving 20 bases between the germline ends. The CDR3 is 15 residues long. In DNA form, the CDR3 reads TGTGCCAGCGGTCCTCAAGGAGGTCGGAGCGGGGAGCTGTTTTTT. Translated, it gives CASGPQGGRSGELFF.